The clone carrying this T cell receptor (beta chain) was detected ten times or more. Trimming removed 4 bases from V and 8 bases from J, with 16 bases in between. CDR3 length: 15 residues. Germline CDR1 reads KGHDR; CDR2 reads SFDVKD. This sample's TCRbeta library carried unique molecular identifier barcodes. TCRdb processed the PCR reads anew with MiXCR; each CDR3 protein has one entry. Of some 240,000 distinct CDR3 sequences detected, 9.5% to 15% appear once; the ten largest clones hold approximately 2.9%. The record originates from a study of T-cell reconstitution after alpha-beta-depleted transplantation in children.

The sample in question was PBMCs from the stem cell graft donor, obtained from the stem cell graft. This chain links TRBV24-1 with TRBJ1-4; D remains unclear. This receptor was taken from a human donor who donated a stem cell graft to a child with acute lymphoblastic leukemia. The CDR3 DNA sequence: TGTGCCACCAGTGACCCAAGATCCCGGAGGGAAAAACTGTTTTTT. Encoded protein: CATSDPRSRREKLFF.